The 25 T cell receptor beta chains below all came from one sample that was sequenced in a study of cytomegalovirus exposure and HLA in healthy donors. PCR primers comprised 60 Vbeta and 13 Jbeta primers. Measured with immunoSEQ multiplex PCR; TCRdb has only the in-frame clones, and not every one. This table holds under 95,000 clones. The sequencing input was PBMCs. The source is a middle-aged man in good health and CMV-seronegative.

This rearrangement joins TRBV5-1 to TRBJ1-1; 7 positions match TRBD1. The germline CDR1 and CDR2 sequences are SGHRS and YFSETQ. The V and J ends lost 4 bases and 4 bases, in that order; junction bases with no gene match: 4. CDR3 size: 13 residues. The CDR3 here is CASSGGGPTEAFF. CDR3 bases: TGCGCCAGCAGCGGAGGGGGCCCCACTGAAGCTTTCTTT.

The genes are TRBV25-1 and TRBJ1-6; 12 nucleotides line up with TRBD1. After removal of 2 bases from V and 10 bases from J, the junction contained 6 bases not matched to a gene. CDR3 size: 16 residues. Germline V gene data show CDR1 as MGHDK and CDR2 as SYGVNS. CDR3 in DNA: TGTGCCAGCAGTGAACCAGGGACAGGGGGCTGGTCACCCCTCCACTTT. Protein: CASSEPGTGGWSPLHF.

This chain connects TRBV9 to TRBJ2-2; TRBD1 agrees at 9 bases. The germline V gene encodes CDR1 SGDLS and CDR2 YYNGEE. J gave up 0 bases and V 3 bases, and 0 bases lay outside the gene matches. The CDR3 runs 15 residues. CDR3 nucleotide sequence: TGTGCCAGCAGCGGGGACAGGGCGAACACCGGGGAGCTGTTTTTT. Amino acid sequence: CASSGDRANTGELFF.

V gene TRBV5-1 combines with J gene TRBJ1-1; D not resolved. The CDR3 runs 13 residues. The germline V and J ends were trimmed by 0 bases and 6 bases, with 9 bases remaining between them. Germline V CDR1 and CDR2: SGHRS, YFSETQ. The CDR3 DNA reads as TGCGCCAGCAGCTTGGGGGTAAGCGCTGAAGCTTTCTTT. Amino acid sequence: CASSLGVSAEAFF.

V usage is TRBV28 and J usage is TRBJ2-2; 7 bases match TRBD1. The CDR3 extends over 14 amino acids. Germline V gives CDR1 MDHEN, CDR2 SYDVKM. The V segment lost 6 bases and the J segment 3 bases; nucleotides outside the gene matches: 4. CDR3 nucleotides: TGTGCCAGCAGGCAAGACAGGGACACCGGGGAGCTGTTTTTT. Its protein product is CASRQDRDTGELFF.

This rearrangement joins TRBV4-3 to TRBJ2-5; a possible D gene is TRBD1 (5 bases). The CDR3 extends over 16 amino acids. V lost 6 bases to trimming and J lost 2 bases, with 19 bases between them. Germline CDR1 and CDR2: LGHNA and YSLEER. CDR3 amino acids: CASRHPEDNSQETQYF. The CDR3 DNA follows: TGCGCCAGCAGGCACCCTGAGGACAACAGTCAAGAGACCCAGTACTTC.

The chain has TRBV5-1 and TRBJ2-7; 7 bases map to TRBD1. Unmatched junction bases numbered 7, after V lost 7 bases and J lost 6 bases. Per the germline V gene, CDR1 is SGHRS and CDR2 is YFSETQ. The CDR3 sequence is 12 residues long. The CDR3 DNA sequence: TGCGCCAGCTCGGCAGGGGGAAGCGAGCAGTACTTC. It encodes CASSAGGSEQYF.

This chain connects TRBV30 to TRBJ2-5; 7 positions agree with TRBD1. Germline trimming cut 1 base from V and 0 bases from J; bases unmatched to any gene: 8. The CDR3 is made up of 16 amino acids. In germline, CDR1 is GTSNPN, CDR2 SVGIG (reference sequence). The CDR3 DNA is TGTGCCTGGAGTGGAATGACAGGGCAGTACCAAGAGACCCAGTACTTC. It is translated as CAWSGMTGQYQETQYF.

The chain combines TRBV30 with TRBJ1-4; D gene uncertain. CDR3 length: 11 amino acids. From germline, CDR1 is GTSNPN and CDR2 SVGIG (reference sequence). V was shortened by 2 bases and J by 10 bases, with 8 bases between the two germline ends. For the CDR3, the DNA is TGTGCCTGGAGTCTGGCGGGAAAACTGTTTTTT. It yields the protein CAWSLAGKLFF.

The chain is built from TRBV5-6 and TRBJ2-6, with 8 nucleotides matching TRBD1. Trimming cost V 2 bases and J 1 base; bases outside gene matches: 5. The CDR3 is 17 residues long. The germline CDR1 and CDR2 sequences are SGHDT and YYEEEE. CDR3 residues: CASSFGTGLSGANVLTF. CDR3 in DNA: TGTGCCAGCAGCTTCGGGACAGGCCTTTCTGGGGCCAACGTCCTGACTTTC.

The CDR3 protein is CASRATTGYGYTF. The CDR3 DNA reads TGTGCCAGCAGGGCAACGACGGGCTATGGCTACACCTTC. The chain links TRBV6-1 to TRBJ1-2; D is uncertain. The V end lost 6 bases, the J end lost 4 bases, and 12 bases lay between the germline ends. From germline, CDR1 is MNHNS and CDR2 SASEGT. The length of the CDR3 is 13 residues.

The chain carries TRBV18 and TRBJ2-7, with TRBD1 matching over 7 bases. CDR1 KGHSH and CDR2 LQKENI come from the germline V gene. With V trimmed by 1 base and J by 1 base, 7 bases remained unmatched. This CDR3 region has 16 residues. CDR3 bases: TGTGCCAGCTCACCACTGGTTGGGACAGCATCCTACGAGCAGTACTTC. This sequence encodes CASSPLVGTASYEQYF.

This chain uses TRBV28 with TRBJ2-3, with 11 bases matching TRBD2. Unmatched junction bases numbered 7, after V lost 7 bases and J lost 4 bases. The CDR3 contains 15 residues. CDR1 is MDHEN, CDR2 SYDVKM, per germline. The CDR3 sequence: CASISPSGGSDTQYF. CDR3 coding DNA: TGTGCCAGCATATCCCCTAGCGGGGGGTCAGATACGCAGTATTTT.

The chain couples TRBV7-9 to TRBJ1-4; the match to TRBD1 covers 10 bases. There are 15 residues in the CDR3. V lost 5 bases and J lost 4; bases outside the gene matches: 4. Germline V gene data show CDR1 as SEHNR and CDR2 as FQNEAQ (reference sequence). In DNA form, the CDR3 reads TGTGCCAGCAGCGACTGGGACAGGGGTAATGAAAAACTGTTTTTT. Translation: CASSDWDRGNEKLFF.

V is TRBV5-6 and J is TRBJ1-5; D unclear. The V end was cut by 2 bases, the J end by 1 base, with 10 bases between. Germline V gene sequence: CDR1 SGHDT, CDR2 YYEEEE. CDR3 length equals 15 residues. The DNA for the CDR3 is TGTGCCAGCAGCTTTATTGGAGACAGCAATCAGCCCCAGCATTTT. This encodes CASSFIGDSNQPQHF.

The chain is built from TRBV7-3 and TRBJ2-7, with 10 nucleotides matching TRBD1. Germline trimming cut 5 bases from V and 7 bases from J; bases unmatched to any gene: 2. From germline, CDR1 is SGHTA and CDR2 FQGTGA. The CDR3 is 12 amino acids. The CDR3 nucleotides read TGTGCCAGCAGCGGACAGGGGGGTGAGCAGTACTTC. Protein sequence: CASSGQGGEQYF.

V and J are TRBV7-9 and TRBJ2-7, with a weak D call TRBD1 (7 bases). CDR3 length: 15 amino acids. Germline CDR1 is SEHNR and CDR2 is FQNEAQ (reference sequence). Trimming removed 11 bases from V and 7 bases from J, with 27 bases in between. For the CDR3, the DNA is TGTGCCTCCCTCCCCGGTGGGCAGGGGGAGGTGGAGCAGTACTTC. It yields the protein CASLPGGQGEVEQYF.

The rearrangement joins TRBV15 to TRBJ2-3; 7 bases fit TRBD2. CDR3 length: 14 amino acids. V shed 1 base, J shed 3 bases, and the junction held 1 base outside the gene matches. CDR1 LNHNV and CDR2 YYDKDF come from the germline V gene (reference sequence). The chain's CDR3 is CATSRGEGTDTQYF. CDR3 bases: TGTGCCACCAGCAGAGGGGAGGGAACAGATACGCAGTATTTT.

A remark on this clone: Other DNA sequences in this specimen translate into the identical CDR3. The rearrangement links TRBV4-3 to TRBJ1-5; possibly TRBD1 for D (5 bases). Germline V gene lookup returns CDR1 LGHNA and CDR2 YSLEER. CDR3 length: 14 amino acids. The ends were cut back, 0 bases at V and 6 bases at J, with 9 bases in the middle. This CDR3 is CASSQEAGGQPQHF. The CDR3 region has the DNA TGCGCCAGCAGCCAAGAAGCGGGGGGTCAGCCCCAGCATTTT.

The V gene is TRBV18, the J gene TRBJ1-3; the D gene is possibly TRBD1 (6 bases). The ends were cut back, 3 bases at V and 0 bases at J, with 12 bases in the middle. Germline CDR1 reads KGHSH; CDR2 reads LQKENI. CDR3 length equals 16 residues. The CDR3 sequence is CASSPYGQTSGNTIYF. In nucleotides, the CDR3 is TGTGCCAGCTCACCCTACGGACAGACCTCTGGAAACACCATATATTTT.

The CDR3 protein is CASSLAGAEYEQYF. CDR3 coding DNA: TGCGCCAGCAGCTTGGCAGGGGCGGAGTACGAGCAGTACTTC. The rearrangement joins TRBV5-1 to TRBJ2-7; D perhaps matches TRBD1 (6 bases). Trimming stripped 0 bases from V and 4 bases from J, with 11 bases between. The CDR3 is 14 residues long. Looked up from germline, CDR1 is SGHRS and CDR2 is YFSETQ.

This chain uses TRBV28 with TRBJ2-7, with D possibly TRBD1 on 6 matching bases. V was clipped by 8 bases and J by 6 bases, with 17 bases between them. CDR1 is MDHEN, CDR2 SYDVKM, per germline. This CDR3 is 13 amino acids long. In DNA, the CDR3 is TGTGCCAGCGACGTGAGGGGGTTGGCCGAGCAGTACTTC. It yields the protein CASDVRGLAEQYF.

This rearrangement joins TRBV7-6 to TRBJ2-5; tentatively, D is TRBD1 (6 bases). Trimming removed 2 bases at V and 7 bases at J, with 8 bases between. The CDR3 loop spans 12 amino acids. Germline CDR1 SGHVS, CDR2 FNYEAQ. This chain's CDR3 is CASSLQGTTQYF. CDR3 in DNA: TGTGCCAGCAGCTTACAGGGGACGACCCAGTACTTC.

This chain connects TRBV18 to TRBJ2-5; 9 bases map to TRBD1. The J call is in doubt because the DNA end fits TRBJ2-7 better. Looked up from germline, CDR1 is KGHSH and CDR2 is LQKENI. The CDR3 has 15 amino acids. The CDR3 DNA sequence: TGTGCCAGCTCACTGCGCGGACAGGGGTTCTACGAGCAGTACTTC. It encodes CASSLRGQGFYEQYF.

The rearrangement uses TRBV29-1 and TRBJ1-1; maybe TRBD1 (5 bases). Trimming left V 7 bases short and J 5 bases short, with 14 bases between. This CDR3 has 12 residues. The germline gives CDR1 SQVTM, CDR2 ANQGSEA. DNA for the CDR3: TGCAGCGCTATCAGGGTATCGACTGAAGCTTTCTTT. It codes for CSAIRVSTEAFF.